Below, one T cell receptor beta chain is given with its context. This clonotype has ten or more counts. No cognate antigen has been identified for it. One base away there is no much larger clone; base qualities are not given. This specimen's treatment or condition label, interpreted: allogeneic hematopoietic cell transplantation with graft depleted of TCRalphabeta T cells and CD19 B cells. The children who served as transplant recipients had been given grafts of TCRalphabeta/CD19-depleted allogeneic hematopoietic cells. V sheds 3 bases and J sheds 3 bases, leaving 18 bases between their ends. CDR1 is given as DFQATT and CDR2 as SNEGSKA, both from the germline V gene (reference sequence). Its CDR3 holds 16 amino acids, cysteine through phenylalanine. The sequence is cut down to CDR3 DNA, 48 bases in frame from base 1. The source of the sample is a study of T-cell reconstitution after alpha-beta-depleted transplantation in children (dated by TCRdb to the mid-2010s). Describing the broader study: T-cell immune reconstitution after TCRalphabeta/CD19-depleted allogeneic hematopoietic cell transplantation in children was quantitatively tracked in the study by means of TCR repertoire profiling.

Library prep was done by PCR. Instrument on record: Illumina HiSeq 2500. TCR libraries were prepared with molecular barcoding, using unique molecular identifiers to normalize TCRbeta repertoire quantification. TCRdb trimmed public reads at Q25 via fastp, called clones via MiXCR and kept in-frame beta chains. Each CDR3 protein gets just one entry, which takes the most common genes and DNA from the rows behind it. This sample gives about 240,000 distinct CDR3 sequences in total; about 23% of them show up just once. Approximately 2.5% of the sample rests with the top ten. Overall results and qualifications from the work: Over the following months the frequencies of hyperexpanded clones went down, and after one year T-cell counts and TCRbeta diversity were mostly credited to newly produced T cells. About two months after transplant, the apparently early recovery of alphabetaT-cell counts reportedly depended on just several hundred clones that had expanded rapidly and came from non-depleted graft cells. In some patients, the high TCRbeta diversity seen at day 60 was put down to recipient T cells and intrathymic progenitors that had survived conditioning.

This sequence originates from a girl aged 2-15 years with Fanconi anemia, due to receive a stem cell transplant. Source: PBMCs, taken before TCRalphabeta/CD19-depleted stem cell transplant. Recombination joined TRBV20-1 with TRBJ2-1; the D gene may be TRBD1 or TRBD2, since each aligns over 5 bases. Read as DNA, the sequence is TGCAGTGCTAGTGGGTCTACCCTGGGGGACTACAATGAGCAGTTCTTC. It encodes CSASGSTLGDYNEQFF.